These 15 T cell receptor beta chains originate from one sample sequenced in a study of OX40 agonist ivuxolimab in advanced cancers. Method: immunoSEQ multiplex PCR; TCRdb's copy keeps in-frame clones and lacks some. The table lists approximately 50,000 clones, roughly 80% of them singletons. The source material was CD4+ or CD8+ T cells sorted from blood, sampled in a trial of the OX40 agonist ivuxolimab. The receptors were sampled from an adult with an advanced solid tumor such as melanoma, head and neck, liver or kidney cancer.

This chain joins TRBV19 and TRBJ2-3, with 10 bases lining up with TRBD2. Germline CDR1 is LNHDA and CDR2 is SQIVND (reference sequence). The CDR3 contains 17 residues. Trimming at V came to 5 bases and at J to 6 bases, leaving 14 bases not matched to a gene. The CDR3 is CASSSRPTSGATDTQYF. The DNA of the CDR3 is TGTGCCAGTAGTTCCCGACCTACTAGCGGGGCGACGGATACGCAGTATTTT.

The CDR3: CASSKLNTGELFF. CDR3 nucleotides: TGTGCCAGCAGCAAACTGAACACCGGGGAGCTGTTTTTT. This sequence joins TRBV11-3 and TRBJ2-2; D not resolved. The germline V and J ends were trimmed by 5 bases and 1 base, with 5 bases remaining between them. Per the germline V gene, CDR1 is SGHNT and CDR2 is YENEEA. The CDR3 covers 13 residues.

The chain has TRBV30 and TRBJ1-6; D is uncertain. This CDR3 has 14 amino acids. The V gene lost 0 bases and the J gene lost 5 bases, with 8 bases spanning the gap. Germline CDR1 reads GTSNPN; CDR2 reads SVGIG (reference sequence). Written as DNA, the CDR3 is TGTGCCTGGAGTGTGGCCGGGAATAATTCACCCCTCCACTTT. The encoded protein is CAWSVAGNNSPLHF.

The chain joins TRBV7-9 to TRBJ2-3, with 10 bases identical to TRBD2. V shed 5 bases, J shed 8 bases, and the junction held 19 bases outside the gene matches. This CDR3 has 18 amino acids. Germline CDR1 SEHNR, CDR2 FQNEAQ (reference sequence). The chain's CDR3 is CASSPPYRLAGLEGTQYF. Written as DNA, the CDR3 is TGTGCCAGCAGCCCCCCCTATCGACTAGCGGGCCTCGAGGGTACGCAGTATTTT.

As concerns this clone: The junction does not match germline at one end; this may be a read error. The CDR3 DNA follows: TGTGCCAGCAGATGGCAGTCGAACGCTGAAGCTTTCTTT. The encoded protein is CASRWQSNAEAFF. This chain uses TRBV7-9 with TRBJ1-1, with D uncertain. The CDR3 has 13 residues. Looked up from germline, CDR1 is SEHNR and CDR2 is FQNEAQ (reference sequence).

The rearrangement joins TRBV7-2 to TRBJ2-5; TRBD2 matches 7 bases. Germline CDR1 and CDR2: SGHTA and FQGNSA. V lost 2 bases and J lost 8; bases outside the gene matches: 11. This CDR3 spans 15 amino acids. CDR3 nucleotide sequence: TGTGCCAGCAGCTTAAACGGGGGGATCCAAGGAACCCAGTACTTC. It specifies CASSLNGGIQGTQYF. Full variable domain (remainder filled in from reference TRBV7-2 and TRBJ2-5): GAGVSQSPSNKVTEKGKDVELRCDPISGHTALYWYRQSLGQGLEFLIYFQGNSAPDKSGLPSDRFSAERTGGSVSTLTIQRTQQEDSAVYLCASSLNGGIQGTQYFGPGTRLLVL.

The genes are TRBV5-1 and TRBJ2-1, with 9 nucleotides matching TRBD2. CDR3 length: 15 amino acids. After removal of 7 bases from V and 8 bases from J, the junction contained 13 bases not matched to a gene. The germline V gene encodes CDR1 SGHRS and CDR2 YFSETQ. The CDR3 sequence is CASGDKRGAGDEQFF. The CDR3 coding sequence is TGCGCCAGCGGGGATAAGCGGGGGGCCGGGGATGAGCAGTTCTTC.

The rearrangement links TRBV29-1 to TRBJ1-3, with D unclear. The germline gives CDR1 SQVTM, CDR2 ANQGSEA. V lost 5 bases to trimming and J lost 1 base, with 9 bases between them. The CDR3 has 13 amino acids. As DNA, the CDR3 is TGCAGCGTTCTTAAGGAGTCTGGAAACACCATATATTTT. This encodes CSVLKESGNTIYF.

The V gene is TRBV11-2, the J gene TRBJ1-3; D not resolved. The germline CDR1 and CDR2 sequences are SGHAT and FQNNGV. The CDR3 extends over 12 amino acids. The germline V and J ends were trimmed by 0 bases and 6 bases, with 3 bases remaining between them. The CDR3 region has the DNA TGTGCCAGCAGCTTAGACGCAAACACCATATATTTT. As protein: CASSLDANTIYF.

This chain uses TRBV7-6 with TRBJ2-1, with 8 bases aligning to TRBD1. Germline V gene sequence: CDR1 SGHVS, CDR2 FNYEAQ. The trim removed 6 bases at V and 15 bases at J, leaving 13 bases unmatched. The CDR3 consists of 13 residues. CDR3 DNA sequence: TGTGCCAGCAGACCGACGGGCACAGGGGGTTGGTTCTTC. It yields the protein CASRPTGTGGWFF.

The chain is built from TRBV7-2 and TRBJ2-1; 8 positions match TRBD2. Germline V CDR1 and CDR2: SGHTA, FQGNSA. The CDR3 length is 19 residues. V lost 2 bases, J lost 7 bases, and 19 bases stayed unmatched. The CDR3 protein is CASSLKRGLAGGPNNEQFF. Here the CDR3 DNA reads TGTGCCAGCAGCTTAAAGAGGGGACTGGCGGGGGGCCCCAATAATGAGCAGTTCTTC.

The chain is built from TRBV6-1 and TRBJ2-3, with 9 bases aligning to TRBD2. Per germline, CDR1 MNHNS and CDR2 SASEGT. This CDR3 is built from 16 residues. Trimming cost V 0 bases and J 5 bases; bases outside gene matches: 6. The CDR3 DNA reads TGTGCCAGCAGTGAAGCTGCGGGGGGGCCTTTAGATACGCAGTATTTT. The encoded protein is CASSEAAGGPLDTQYF.

The chain is built from TRBV19 and TRBJ2-1; perhaps TRBD2 as D (5 bases). Germline CDR1 is LNHDA and CDR2 is SQIVND (reference sequence). CDR3 size: 14 residues. The germline V and J ends were trimmed by 8 bases and 0 bases, with 11 bases remaining between them. The CDR3 DNA follows: TGTGCCAGTCAACGGGGAAGCTCCTACAATGAGCAGTTCTTC. Its translation: CASQRGSSYNEQFF.

This clone was seen once. CDR3 in amino acids: CASSLGAPDTQYF. CDR3 DNA: TGTGCCAGCAGCCTAGGGGCCCCAGATACGCAGTATTTT. V is TRBV9 and J is TRBJ2-3; D is perhaps TRBD1 (5 bases). Germline V gene data show CDR1 as SGDLS and CDR2 as YYNGEE. The CDR3 runs 13 residues. Trimming removed 4 bases at V and 4 bases at J, with 10 bases between. The full variable domain, in which reference TRBV9 and TRBJ2-3 provide the parts outside the CDR3, is DSGVTQTPKHLITATGQRVTLRCSPRSGDLSVYWYQQSLDQGLQFLIQYYNGEERAKGNILERFSAQQFPDLHSELNLSSLELGDSALYFCASSLGAPDTQYFGPGTRLTVL.

The chain has TRBV4-1 and TRBJ1-4; D is possibly TRBD1 (6 bases). V was cut by 5 bases and J by 8 bases, with 15 bases left in between. Germline values: CDR1 MGHRA, CDR2 YSYEKL. CDR3 length equals 14 residues. CDR3 sequence: CASSKTRGGEKLFF. The DNA for the CDR3 is TGCGCCAGCAGCAAAACCAGGGGTGGGGAAAAACTGTTTTTT.